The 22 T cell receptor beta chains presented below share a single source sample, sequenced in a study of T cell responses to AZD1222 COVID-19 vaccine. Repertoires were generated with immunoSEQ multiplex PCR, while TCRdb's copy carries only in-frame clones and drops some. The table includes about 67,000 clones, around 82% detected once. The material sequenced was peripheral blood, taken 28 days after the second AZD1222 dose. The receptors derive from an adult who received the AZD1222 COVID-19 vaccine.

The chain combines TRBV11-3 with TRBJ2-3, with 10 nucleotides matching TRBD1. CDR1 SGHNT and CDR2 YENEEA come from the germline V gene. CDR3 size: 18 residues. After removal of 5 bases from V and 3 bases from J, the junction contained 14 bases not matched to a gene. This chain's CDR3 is CASSTNSPGQGTTDTQYF. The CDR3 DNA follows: TGTGCCAGCAGCACAAACTCCCCGGGACAGGGGACGACAGATACGCAGTATTTT.

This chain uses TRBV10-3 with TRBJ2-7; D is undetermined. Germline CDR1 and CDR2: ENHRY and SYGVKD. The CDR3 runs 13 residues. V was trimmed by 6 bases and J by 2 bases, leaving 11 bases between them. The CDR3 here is CAIRDDVTYEQYF. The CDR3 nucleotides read TGTGCCATCAGGGACGACGTAACCTACGAGCAGTACTTC.

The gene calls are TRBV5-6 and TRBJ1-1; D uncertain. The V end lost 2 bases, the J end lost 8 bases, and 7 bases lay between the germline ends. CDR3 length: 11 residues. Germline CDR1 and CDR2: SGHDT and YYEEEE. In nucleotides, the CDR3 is TGTGCCAGCAGCTTTCTCGGAGAAGCTTTCTTT. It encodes CASSFLGEAFF.

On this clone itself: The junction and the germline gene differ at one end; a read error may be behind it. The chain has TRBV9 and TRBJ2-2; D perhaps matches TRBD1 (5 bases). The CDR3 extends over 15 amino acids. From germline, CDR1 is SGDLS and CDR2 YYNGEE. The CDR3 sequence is CASTVDSLGAGELFF. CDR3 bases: TGTGCCAGCACCGTAGACAGTCTGGGTGCCGGGGAGCTGTTTTTT.

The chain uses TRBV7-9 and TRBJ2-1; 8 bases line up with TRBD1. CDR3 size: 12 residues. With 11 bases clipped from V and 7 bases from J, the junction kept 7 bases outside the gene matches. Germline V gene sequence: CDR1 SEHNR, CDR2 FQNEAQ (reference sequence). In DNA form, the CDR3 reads TGTGCCTCCGACAGGGGTGGGAATGAGCAGTTCTTC. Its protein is CASDRGGNEQFF.

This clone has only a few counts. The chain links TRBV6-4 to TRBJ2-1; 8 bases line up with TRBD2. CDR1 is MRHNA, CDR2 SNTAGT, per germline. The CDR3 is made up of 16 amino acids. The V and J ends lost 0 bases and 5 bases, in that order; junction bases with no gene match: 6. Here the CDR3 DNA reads TGTGCCAGCAGTGACTCGTGGCGGGGGGCTAACAATGAGCAGTTCTTC. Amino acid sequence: CASSDSWRGANNEQFF.

The CDR3 coding sequence is TGTGCCAGCAGCGTAGAGTACGGTGCGGCTAATGAAAAACTGTTTTTT. Translated, it gives CASSVEYGAANEKLFF. The chain employs TRBV9 and TRBJ1-4; D gene uncertain. The ends were cut back, 0 bases at V and 3 bases at J, with 12 bases in the middle. The CDR3 is 16 amino acids. Looked up from germline, CDR1 is SGDLS and CDR2 is YYNGEE.

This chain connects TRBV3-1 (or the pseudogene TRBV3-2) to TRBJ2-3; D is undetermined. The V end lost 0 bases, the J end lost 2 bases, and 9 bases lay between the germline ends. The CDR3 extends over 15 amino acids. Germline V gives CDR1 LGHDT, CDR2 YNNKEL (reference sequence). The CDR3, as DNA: TGTGCCAGCAGCCAAGATTGGGCCACCACAGATACGCAGTATTTT. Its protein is CASSQDWATTDTQYF.

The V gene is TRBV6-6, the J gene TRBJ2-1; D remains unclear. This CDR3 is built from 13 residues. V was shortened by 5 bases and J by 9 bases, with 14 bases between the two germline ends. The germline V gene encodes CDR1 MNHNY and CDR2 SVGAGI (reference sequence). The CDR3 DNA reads TGTGCCAGCAGTCCACCGACCGTCTTTGAGCAGTTCTTC. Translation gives CASSPPTVFEQFF.

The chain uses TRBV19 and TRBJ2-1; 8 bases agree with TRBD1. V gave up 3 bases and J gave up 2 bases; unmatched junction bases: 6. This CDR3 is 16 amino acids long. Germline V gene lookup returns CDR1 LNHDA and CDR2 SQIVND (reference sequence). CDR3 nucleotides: TGTGCCAGTAGTATGGTGACAGGGGCTACCTACAATGAGCAGTTCTTC. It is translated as CASSMVTGATYNEQFF. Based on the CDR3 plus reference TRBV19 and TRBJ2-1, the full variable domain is DGGITQSPKYLFRKEGQNVTLSCEQNLNHDAMYWYRQDPGQGLRLIYYSQIVNDFQKGDIAEGYSVSREKKESFPLTVTSAQKNPTAFYLCASSMVTGATYNEQFFGPGTRLTVL.

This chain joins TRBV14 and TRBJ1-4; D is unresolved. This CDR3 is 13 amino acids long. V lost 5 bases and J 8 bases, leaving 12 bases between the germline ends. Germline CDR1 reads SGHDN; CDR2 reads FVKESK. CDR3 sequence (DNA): TGTGCCAGCAGCATGACCAATTTGGAAAAACTGTTTTTT. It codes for CASSMTNLEKLFF.

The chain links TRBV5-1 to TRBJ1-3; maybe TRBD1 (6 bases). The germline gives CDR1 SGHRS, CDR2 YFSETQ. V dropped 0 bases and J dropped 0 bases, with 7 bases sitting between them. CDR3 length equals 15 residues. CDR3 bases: TGCGCCAGCAGCTTGGGGACAGCCTCTGGAAACACCATATATTTT. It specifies CASSLGTASGNTIYF.

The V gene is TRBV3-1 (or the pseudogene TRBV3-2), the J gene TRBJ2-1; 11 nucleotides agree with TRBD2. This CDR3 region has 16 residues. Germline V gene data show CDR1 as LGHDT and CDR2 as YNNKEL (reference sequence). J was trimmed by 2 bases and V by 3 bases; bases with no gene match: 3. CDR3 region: CASSQGGLAAYNEQFF. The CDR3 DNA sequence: TGTGCCAGCAGCCAGGGGGGACTAGCGGCCTACAATGAGCAGTTCTTC.

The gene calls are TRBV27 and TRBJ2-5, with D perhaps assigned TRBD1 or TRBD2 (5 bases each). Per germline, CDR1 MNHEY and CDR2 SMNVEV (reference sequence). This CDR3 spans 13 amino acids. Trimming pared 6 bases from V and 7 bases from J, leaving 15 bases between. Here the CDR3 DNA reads TGTGCCAGCAGCGGGGCCGAGGGCGGGACCCAGTACTTC. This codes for CASSGAEGGTQYF.

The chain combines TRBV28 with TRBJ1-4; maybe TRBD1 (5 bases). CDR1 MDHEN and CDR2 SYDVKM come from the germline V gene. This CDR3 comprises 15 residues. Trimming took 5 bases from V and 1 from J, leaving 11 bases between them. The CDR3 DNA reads TGTGCCAGCAGTGACAGAACCGTAACTAATGAAAAACTGTTTTTT. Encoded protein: CASSDRTVTNEKLFF.

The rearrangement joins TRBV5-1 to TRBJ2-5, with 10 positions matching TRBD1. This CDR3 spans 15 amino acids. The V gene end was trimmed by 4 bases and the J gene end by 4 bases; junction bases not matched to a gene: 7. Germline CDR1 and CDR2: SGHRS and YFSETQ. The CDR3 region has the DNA TGCGCCAGCAGCGCCGGGACAGGGGATGGAGAGACCCAGTACTTC. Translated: CASSAGTGDGETQYF.

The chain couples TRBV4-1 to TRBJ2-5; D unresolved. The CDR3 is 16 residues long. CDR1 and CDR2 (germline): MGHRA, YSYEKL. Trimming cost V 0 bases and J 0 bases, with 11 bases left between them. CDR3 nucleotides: TGCGCCAGCAGCCAAGATGCTCGACTCGACCAAGAGACCCAGTACTTC. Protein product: CASSQDARLDQETQYF.

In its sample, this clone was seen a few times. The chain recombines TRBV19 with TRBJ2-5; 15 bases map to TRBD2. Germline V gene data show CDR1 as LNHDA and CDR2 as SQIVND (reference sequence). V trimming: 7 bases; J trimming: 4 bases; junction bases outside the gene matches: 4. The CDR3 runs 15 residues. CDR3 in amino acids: CASTGTSGGRETQYF. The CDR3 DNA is TGTGCCAGTACCGGGACTAGCGGGGGGCGAGAGACCCAGTACTTC.

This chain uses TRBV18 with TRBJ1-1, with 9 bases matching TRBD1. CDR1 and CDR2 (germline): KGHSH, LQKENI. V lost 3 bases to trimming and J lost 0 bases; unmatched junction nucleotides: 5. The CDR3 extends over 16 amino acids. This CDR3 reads CASSPGQGLLNTEAFF. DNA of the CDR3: TGTGCCAGCTCACCCGGACAGGGGCTCTTGAACACTGAAGCTTTCTTT.

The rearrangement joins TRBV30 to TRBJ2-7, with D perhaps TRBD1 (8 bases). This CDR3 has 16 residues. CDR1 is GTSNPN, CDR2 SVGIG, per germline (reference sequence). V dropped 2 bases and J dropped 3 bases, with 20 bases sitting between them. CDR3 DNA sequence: TGTGCCTGGAGTACAGGGGGGGGCCCATTGTTCTACGAGCAGTACTTC. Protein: CAWSTGGGPLFYEQYF.

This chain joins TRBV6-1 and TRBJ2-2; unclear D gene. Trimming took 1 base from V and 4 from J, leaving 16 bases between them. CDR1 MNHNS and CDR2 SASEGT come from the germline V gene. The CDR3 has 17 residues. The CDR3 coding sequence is TGTGCCAGCAGTGAAGGAAGGAGACTCAAGAGCACCGGGGAGCTGTTTTTT. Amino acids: CASSEGRRLKSTGELFF.

The CDR3 protein is CASSYPLGLQGPNYGYTF. Here the CDR3 DNA reads TGTGCCAGCAGCTATCCCTTGGGGCTCCAAGGGCCTAACTATGGCTACACCTTC. The V gene is TRBV5-4, the J gene TRBJ1-2, with D maybe TRBD1 (5 bases). Between the trimmed V and J ends, which lost 3 bases and 0 bases, there was a span of 21 bases. The CDR3 length is 18 residues. CDR1 and CDR2 (germline): SGHNT, YYREEE (reference sequence).